These 18 T cell receptor beta chains came from one sample sequenced in a study of beta chain features in type 1 diabetes. Isolated RNA was reverse transcribed in full, so expressed TCRB transcripts were sequenced. Clones were read by immunoSEQ multiplex PCR, and TCRdb kept only the in-frame ones, dropping some. The table includes more than 300,000 clones, 8% detected once. The sequencing sample was made of central memory CD4+ T cells from blood. The receptors derive from a woman aged 18-29 years in good health.

This rearrangement joins TRBV5-6 to TRBJ2-1, with D tentatively TRBD2 (6 bases). Trimming removed 2 bases at V and 4 bases at J, with 16 bases between. Germline CDR1 is SGHDT and CDR2 is YYEEEE. This CDR3 has 16 residues. CDR3 sequence: CASSFILSSGYNEQFF. The CDR3 DNA reads as TGTGCCAGCAGCTTTATCCTCTCCAGCGGGTACAATGAGCAGTTCTTC.

This clone was seen more than once but under ten times. The genes are TRBV5-5 and TRBJ2-4, with 10 bases that match TRBD1. The germline gives CDR1 SGHKS, CDR2 YYEKEE (reference sequence). CDR3 size: 14 residues. Losses at the gene ends were 4 bases for V and 7 bases for J; bases not matched to a gene: 5. CDR3 sequence: CASSQVDRGNIQYF. The CDR3, as DNA: TGTGCCAGCAGCCAAGTGGACAGGGGGAACATTCAGTACTTC.

This clone occurred many times. This specimen includes other DNA sequences encoding the same CDR3. V gene TRBV7-9 combines with J gene TRBJ2-6; D may match TRBD1 or TRBD2 (5 bases each). The V end lost 5 bases, the J end lost 0 bases, and 17 bases lay between the germline ends. This CDR3 comprises 18 residues. Germline V CDR1 and CDR2: SEHNR, FQNEAQ (reference sequence). In DNA, the CDR3 is TGTGCCAGCAGCCCGCCGAGAGGGGCCCGCTCTGGGGCCAACGTCCTGACTTTC. Its protein is CASSPPRGARSGANVLTF.

The chain uses TRBV18 and TRBJ1-2; weak D call: TRBD1 (6 bases). Trimming shortened V by 3 bases and J by 8 bases, and 10 bases separated the two germline ends. Per germline, CDR1 KGHSH and CDR2 LQKENI. The CDR3 length is 12 residues. The CDR3 here is CASSPDRNGYTF. The CDR3 bases are TGTGCCAGCTCACCCGACAGGAACGGCTACACCTTC.

This clone was seen a handful of times. This sequence joins TRBV7-2 and TRBJ2-7; D is unclear. The germline V and J ends were trimmed by 5 bases and 4 bases, with 9 bases remaining between them. Germline-derived CDR1 and CDR2 are SGHTA and FQGNSA. This CDR3 has 12 amino acids. The CDR3, as DNA: TGTGCCAGCAGCCCCCTGAGATACGAGCAGTACTTC. Residues: CASSPLRYEQYF.

The V call is TRBV2, the J call TRBJ2-2; D call uncertain. Germline V gene data show CDR1 as SNHLY and CDR2 as FYNNEI. The CDR3 is made up of 13 amino acids. With 7 bases removed from V and 3 bases from J, the gap between germline ends came to 9 bases. CDR3 in DNA: TGTGCCAGCATGGTCAGCTACACCGGGGAGCTGTTTTTT. Amino acid sequence: CASMVSYTGELFF.

J is TRBJ1-5 and V is TRBV5-1; D is perhaps TRBD1 (5 bases). Germline-derived CDR1 and CDR2 are SGHRS and YFSETQ. Trimming left V 0 bases short and J 10 bases short, with 8 bases between. The CDR3 is made up of 12 amino acids. CDR3 residues: CASSLEQGPQHF. The CDR3 DNA reads TGCGCCAGCAGCTTGGAGCAGGGACCCCAGCATTTT.

This clone was counted only a few times. The chain uses TRBV7-2 and TRBJ2-1; 7 bases match TRBD2. Germline loops: CDR1 SGHTA, CDR2 FQGNSA. Germline trimming cut 1 base from V and 10 bases from J; bases unmatched to any gene: 7. The CDR3 is made up of 14 amino acids. CDR3 region: CASSLDGLVGEQFF. CDR3 sequence (DNA): TGTGCCAGCAGCTTAGACGGACTAGTAGGCGAGCAGTTCTTC.

The genes are TRBV14 and TRBJ2-7, with 9 bases identical to TRBD2. J gave up 2 bases and V 3 bases, and 5 bases lay outside the gene matches. Germline CDR1 is SGHDN and CDR2 is FVKESK. The CDR3 has 15 amino acids. The chain's CDR3 is CASSQSWTSAYEQYF. In DNA, the CDR3 is TGTGCCAGCAGCCAGTCCTGGACTAGCGCCTACGAGCAGTACTTC.

In its sample, this clone was seen many times. V and J are TRBV2 and TRBJ2-1; TRBD2 is a possible D gene (6 bases). The germline V gene encodes CDR1 SNHLY and CDR2 FYNNEI. The CDR3 consists of 14 residues. Trimming shortened V by 7 bases and J by 2 bases, and 12 bases separated the two germline ends. The DNA for the CDR3 is TGTGCCAGCACCCTAGCGAGCGCCTACAATGAGCAGTTCTTC. Translated, it gives CASTLASAYNEQFF. The full variable domain, rest sourced from reference TRBV2 and TRBJ2-1, is EPEVTQTPSHQVTQMGQEVILRCVPISNHLYFYWYRQILGQKVEFLVSFYNNEISEKSEIFDDQFSVERPDGSNFTLKIRSTKLEDSAMYFCASTLASAYNEQFFGPGTRLTVL.

Comment on this clone: This CDR3 is also generated by other DNA sequences in the sample. This sequence joins TRBV28 and TRBJ1-1; unclear D gene. Germline CDR1 MDHEN, CDR2 SYDVKM. V was pared by 6 bases and J by 7 bases, with 18 bases between. The CDR3 covers 14 residues. The CDR3 reads CASSFTGQLGEAFF. The DNA for the CDR3 is TGTGCCAGCAGCTTTACGGGCCAACTGGGTGAAGCTTTCTTT.

This clone was found a few times. This chain uses TRBV5-5 with TRBJ2-3, with 8 bases fitting TRBD1. This CDR3 has 16 amino acids. V shed 0 bases and J 4 bases; nucleotides not matched to a gene: 7. Per the germline V gene, CDR1 is SGHKS and CDR2 is YYEKEE (reference sequence). The CDR3 DNA sequence: TGTGCCAGCAGCTTGGGTGGACAGGGTTCCGCAGATACGCAGTATTTT. Encoded protein: CASSLGGQGSADTQYF. Complete variable domain (other parts from reference TRBV5-5 and TRBJ2-3): DAGVTQSPTHLIKTRGQQVTLRCSPISGHKSVSWYQQVLGQGPQFIFQYYEKEERGRGNFPDRFSARQFPNYSSELNVNALLLGDSALYLCASSLGGQGSADTQYFGPGTRLTVL.

A few counts support this clone. The chain links TRBV29-1 to TRBJ2-2; possibly TRBD1 for D (5 bases). With 6 bases removed from V and 1 base from J, the gap between germline ends came to 9 bases. The CDR3 extends over 13 amino acids. Germline values: CDR1 SQVTM, CDR2 ANQGSEA. CDR3 bases: TGCAGCGTGGGGCATGAGAACACCGGGGAGCTGTTTTTT. Its translation is CSVGHENTGELFF.

The CDR3 bases are TGTGCCAGCAGTTTTGCCGGGGCCAACGTCCTGACTTTC. It codes for CASSFAGANVLTF. This chain connects TRBV6-5 to TRBJ2-6; no firm D call. The CDR3 contains 13 residues. V dropped 4 bases and J dropped 4 bases, with 5 bases sitting between them. CDR1 and CDR2 from the germline V gene are MNHEY and SVGAGI.

V is TRBV5-1 and J is TRBJ2-5; the D is unclear. Germline loops: CDR1 SGHRS, CDR2 YFSETQ. The CDR3 is 15 amino acids. Trimming shortened V by 1 base and J by 5 bases, and 15 bases separated the two germline ends. In DNA form, the CDR3 reads TGCGCCAGCAGCTTGAGAGATACGATTTTGGAGACCCAGTACTTC. This translates into CASSLRDTILETQYF.

The chain employs TRBV28 and TRBJ2-2; 12 nucleotides match TRBD2. CDR1 and CDR2 (germline): MDHEN, SYDVKM. V was clipped by 6 bases and J by 5 bases; unmatched bases: 1. The CDR3 consists of 14 residues. CDR3 nucleotide sequence: TGTGCCAGCAGAGGGACTAGCGGGACCGGGGAGCTGTTTTTT. As protein: CASRGTSGTGELFF.

This clone was detected many times. This chain joins TRBV28 and TRBJ2-1; D may be TRBD2 (6 bases). This CDR3 has 16 residues. V gave up 2 bases and J gave up 0 bases, with 11 bases separating them. The V gene's germline CDR1 is MDHEN and CDR2 SYDVKM. The CDR3 sequence is CASSLGRGSSYNEQFF. CDR3 sequence (DNA): TGTGCCAGCAGTTTAGGTCGGGGGAGCTCCTACAATGAGCAGTTCTTC.

This clone appeared a few times. The chain has TRBV4-1 and TRBJ2-5, with D unclear. Trimming removed 0 bases from V and 1 base from J, with 12 bases in between. Germline CDR1 MGHRA, CDR2 YSYEKL. The length of the CDR3 is 16 residues. CDR3 protein: CASSQDGPRIQETQYF. The CDR3 nucleotides are TGCGCCAGCAGCCAAGACGGCCCCCGAATCCAAGAGACCCAGTACTTC.